This TCR beta chain was found in a study of neoadjuvant nivolumab and ipilimumab in lung cancer. TCRdb keeps only in-frame clones here, not all; method: immunoSEQ multiplex PCR. The table records some 25,000 clones, approximately 78% of them present only once. CDR1 is KGHSH and CDR2 is LQKENI in the germline V gene. Deletions cut 2 bases from V and 6 bases from J, with 11 bases between. The CDR3 consists of 13 residues. The rearrangement uses TRBV18 and TRBJ2-7; D not resolved. The origin of this receptor is an adult with non-small cell lung cancer. The specimen was tumor tissue, collected after neoadjuvant nivolumab, alone or with ipilimumab, at or shortly before surgery. The CDR3 loop is CASSPFDGSEQYF. The CDR3 DNA follows: TGTGCCAGCTCACCATTCGACGGTTCCGAGCAGTACTTC.